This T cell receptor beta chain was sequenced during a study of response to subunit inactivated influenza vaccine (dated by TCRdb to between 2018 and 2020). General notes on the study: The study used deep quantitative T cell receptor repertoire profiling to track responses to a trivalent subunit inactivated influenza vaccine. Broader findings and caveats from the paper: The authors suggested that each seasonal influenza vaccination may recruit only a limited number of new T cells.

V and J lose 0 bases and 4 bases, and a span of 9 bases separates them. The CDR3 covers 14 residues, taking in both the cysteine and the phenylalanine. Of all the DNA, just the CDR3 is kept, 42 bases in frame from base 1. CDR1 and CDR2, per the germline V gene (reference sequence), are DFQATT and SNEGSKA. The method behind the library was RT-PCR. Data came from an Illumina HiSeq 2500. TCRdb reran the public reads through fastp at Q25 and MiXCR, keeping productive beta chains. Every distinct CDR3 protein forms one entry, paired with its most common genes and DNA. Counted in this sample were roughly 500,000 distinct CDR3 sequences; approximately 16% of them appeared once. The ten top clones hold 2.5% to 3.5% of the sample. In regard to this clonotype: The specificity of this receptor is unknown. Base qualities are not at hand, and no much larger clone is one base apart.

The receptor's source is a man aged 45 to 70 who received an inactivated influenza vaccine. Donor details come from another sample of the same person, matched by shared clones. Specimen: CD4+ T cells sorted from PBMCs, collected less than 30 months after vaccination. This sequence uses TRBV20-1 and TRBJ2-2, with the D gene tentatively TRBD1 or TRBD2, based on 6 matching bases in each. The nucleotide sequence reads TGCAGTGCTAGAGATTGGGGGGCCACCGGGGAGCTGTTTTTT. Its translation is CSARDWGATGELFF.